This T cell receptor beta chain is from a study of T cell repertoires in cytomegalovirus infection. Background on the study: Matching HLA type, along with CMV infection, was indicated by public TCR beta signatures. General study results and limits: HLA-C-restricted CMV clonotypes gave the most frequent clonotype in two of eight donors.

This CDR3 is built from 12 residues. V lost 2 bases, J lost 8 bases, and 9 bases lay in between. Concerning this clonotype itself: Its antigen is as yet unknown.

TCRdb itself ran the reads through MiXCR, one entry per CDR3 protein. The sample has approximately 250,000 distinct CDR3 sequences; more than 9% are singletons. The rearrangement links TRBV12-3 or TRBV12-4 to TRBJ1-2; D gene ambiguous. This receptor was obtained from a human donor in good health (CMV status not recorded). Some clones in this sample may be carry-over from other donors' samples. Sequenced material: PBMCs. The CDR3 loop reads CASSLTNVGYTF. For the CDR3, the DNA is TGTGCCAGCAGTTTAACAAACGTAGGCTACACCTTC.